A selection of T cell receptor beta chains follows, all from one sample in a study of T cell responses to AZD1222 COVID-19 vaccine. Clones were read by immunoSEQ multiplex PCR, and TCRdb kept only the in-frame ones, dropping some. The sample lists about 190,000 clones; approximately 91% were seen once. The specimen was peripheral blood, collected on day 0 of AZD1222 vaccination. The receptors here all came from an adult in good health. Both conserved end residues are part of each CDR3. D genes are given only for firm matches. Clone size is not always given. Where it is, it says once, few, many or a class for expanded clones.

TRBV3-1/TRBV3-2	-	-	TRBJ1-2	CASSQVPPPAEGFYGYTF	TGTGCCAGCAGCCAAGTTCCCCCCCCGGCGGAAGGGTTCTATGGCTACACCTTC
TRBV10-3	-	-	TRBJ1-1	CAISESRLGGYPMNTEAFF	TGTGCCATCAGTGAGTCGAGATTGGGGGGTTACCCAATGAACACTGAAGCTTTCTTT
TRBV19	-	-	TRBJ2-7	CASSIGQGELYEQYF	TGTGCCAGTAGTATTGGGCAGGGAGAGTTGTACGAGCAGTACTTC
TRBV3-1/TRBV3-2	-	TRBD1	TRBJ2-7	CASTLQGARDEQYF	TGTGCCAGCACCCTACAGGGGGCTCGAGACGAGCAGTACTTC
TRBV2	-	-	TRBJ2-7	CASTANPDHMGGVWYYEQYF	TGTGCCAGCACCGCTAACCCCGACCACATGGGTGGCGTCTGGTACTACGAGCAGTACTTC
TRBV9	-	-	TRBJ2-7	CASSPRESSYEQYF	TGTGCCAGCAGCCCACGGGAGAGCTCCTACGAGCAGTACTTC
TRBV3-1/TRBV3-2	-	-	TRBJ1-5	CASSQGQYQPQHF	TGTGCCAGCAGCCAAGGACAGTACCAGCCCCAGCATTTT
TRBV5-8	-	-	TRBJ2-2	CASSRRGAYTGELFF	TGTGCCAGCAGCCGGCGGGGAGCTTACACCGGGGAGCTGTTTTTT
TRBV18	-	-	TRBJ1-2	CASSPQDDAYGYTF	TGTGCCAGCTCACCCCAGGACGATGCCTATGGCTACACCTTC
TRBV7-9	-	-	TRBJ2-5	CASSSIILFGLVREETQYF	TGTGCCAGCAGCTCCATCATATTATTTGGGTTGGTTAGGGAAGAGACCCAGTACTTC
TRBV15	-	-	TRBJ2-7	CATSRDLDLEQYF	TGTGCCACCAGCAGAGATCTCGACCTCGAGCAGTACTTC
TRBV6-5	-	-	TRBJ1-3	CASAGSGNTIYF	TGTGCCAGCGCGGGCTCTGGAAACACCATATATTTT
TRBV19	-	-	TRBJ2-7	CASSIDNSYEQYF	TGTGCCAGTAGTATAGATAACTCCTACGAGCAGTACTTC
TRBV3-1/TRBV3-2	-	-	TRBJ1-6	CASSQGTSNSPLHF	TGTGCCAGCAGCCAGGGGACATCTAATTCACCCCTCCACTTT
TRBV28	once	TRBD2	TRBJ2-1	CASSLLGGAQGEQFF	TGTGCCAGCAGTTTACTCGGGGGGGCTCAAGGTGAGCAGTTCTTC
TRBV21-1	-	-	TRBJ2-2	CASSKGTEETGELFF	TGTGCCAGCAGCAAGGGGACAGAAGAAACCGGGGAGCTGTTTTTT
TRBV28	-	TRBD1	TRBJ1-1	CASSPPGQYTEAFF	TGTGCCAGCAGTCCCCCGGGACAGTACACTGAAGCTTTCTTT
TRBV15	-	TRBD1	TRBJ1-2	CATSRGNRGGGYTF	TGTGCCACCAGCAGGGGAAACAGGGGAGGAGGCTACACCTTC
TRBV5-1	-	TRBD2	TRBJ2-2	CASSVVAGANTGELFF	TGCGCCAGCAGCGTCGTAGCGGGGGCGAACACCGGGGAGCTGTTTTTT
TRBV9	-	-	TRBJ2-7	CASSVVGDGYEQYF	TGTGCCAGCAGCGTGGTAGGGGACGGTTACGAGCAGTACTTC
TRBV3-1/TRBV3-2	-	-	TRBJ1-3	CASSQGDVGNTIYF	TGTGCCAGCAGCCAAGGGGACGTTGGAAACACCATATATTTT
TRBV28	-	TRBD1	TRBJ2-1	CASTDPGQGFGNEQFF	TGTGCCAGCACCGACCCGGGACAGGGGTTTGGCAATGAGCAGTTCTTC
TRBV9	-	TRBD2	TRBJ2-1	CASSVVGGLAGGQLYNEQFF	TGTGCCAGCAGCGTAGTAGGGGGACTAGCGGGAGGGCAACTATACAATGAGCAGTTCTTC
TRBV9	-	TRBD1	TRBJ1-6	CASSVGQGRTYNSPLHF	TGTGCCAGCAGCGTCGGACAGGGACGGACCTATAATTCACCCCTCCACTTT
TRBV28	-	TRBD2	TRBJ2-5	CASSPSTSGSQETQYF	TGTGCCAGCAGTCCGAGTACTAGCGGGAGCCAAGAGACCCAGTACTTC
TRBV5-4	-	TRBD1	TRBJ2-1	CASSLVGQTTNNEQFF	TGTGCCAGCAGCCTGGTGGGACAGACGACGAACAATGAGCAGTTCTTC
TRBV7-6	-	TRBD1	TRBJ1-5	CASSTGDRGNQPQHF	TGTGCCAGCAGCACGGGGGACAGGGGCAATCAGCCCCAGCATTTT
TRBV10-3	once	-	TRBJ1-6	CATTQGYNSPLHF	TGTGCCACCACGCAGGGGTATAATTCACCCCTCCACTTT
TRBV25-1	-	-	TRBJ1-1	CASIPRWGLGKNTEAFF	TGTGCCAGCATCCCCCGGTGGGGATTGGGGAAGAACACTGAAGCTTTCTTT
TRBV7-2	-	TRBD1	TRBJ1-5	CASSLRPGQGRNQPQHF	TGTGCCAGCAGCCTCCGCCCAGGACAGGGTCGTAATCAGCCCCAGCATTTT
TRBV5-5	-	TRBD2	TRBJ2-7	CASSPGLAFSYEQYF	TGTGCCAGCAGCCCCGGACTAGCCTTTTCCTACGAGCAGTACTTC
TRBV24-1	-	-	TRBJ1-5	CATSDTRRGSNQPQHF	TGTGCCACCAGTGACACCCGGCGGGGCAGCAATCAGCCCCAGCATTTT
TRBV11-2	-	-	TRBJ1-1	CASSFPRSEAFF	TGTGCCAGCAGCTTTCCCCGATCTGAAGCTTTCTTT
TRBV19	-	TRBD2	TRBJ2-1	CASSIPFSPGGQFF	TGTGCCAGTAGTATTCCCTTTTCGCCGGGAGGGCAGTTCTTC
TRBV9	-	TRBD1	TRBJ2-7	CASSAHRGPSYEQYF	TGTGCCAGCAGCGCGCACAGGGGACCCTCCTACGAGCAGTACTTC
TRBV9	-	-	TRBJ1-1	CASSVGAGVVNTEAFF	TGTGCCAGCAGCGTAGGGGCAGGGGTAGTGAACACTGAAGCTTTCTTT
TRBV19	-	-	TRBJ2-7	CASSISNRHEQYF	TGTGCCAGTAGTATATCGAACCGACACGAGCAGTACTTC
TRBV4-3	-	-	TRBJ2-7	CASSQGVRGGYEQYF	TGCGCCAGCAGCCAAGGCGTCAGGGGAGGCTACGAGCAGTACTTC
TRBV27	-	TRBD2	TRBJ2-2	CASSAISGRAGELFF	TGTGCCAGCAGTGCCATTAGCGGGAGAGCCGGGGAGCTGTTTTTT
TRBV9	-	-	TRBJ2-7	CASSVGGVGSYEQYF	TGTGCCAGCAGCGTGGGCGGGGTCGGGTCCTACGAGCAGTACTTC
TRBV28	-	-	TRBJ1-3	CASRSYRAAIYF	TGTGCCAGCAGGTCATACAGGGCTGCCATATATTTT
TRBV19	-	TRBD2	TRBJ2-7	CASSRLAGGNEQYF	TGTGCCAGTAGCCGACTAGCGGGAGGAAACGAGCAGTACTTC
TRBV5-6	-	-	TRBJ2-1	CASSLIPGSNEQFF	TGTGCCAGCAGCTTGATCCCAGGGAGCAATGAGCAGTTCTTC
TRBV3-1/TRBV3-2	-	-	TRBJ1-2	CASSQGWRTAPYGYTF	TGTGCCAGCAGCCAAGGGTGGAGGACAGCCCCCTATGGCTACACCTTC
TRBV29-1	once	-	TRBJ1-2	CSAESGNYGYTF	TGCAGCGCCGAGTCAGGGAACTATGGCTACACCTTC
TRBV29-1	-	TRBD1	TRBJ2-2	CSAGGQGRTGELFF	TGCAGCGCCGGTGGACAGGGGCGCACCGGGGAGCTGTTTTTT
TRBV4-1	-	-	TRBJ1-2	CASSQVQASRGYTF	TGCGCCAGCAGCCAAGTACAGGCGAGCCGTGGCTACACCTTC
TRBV9	-	-	TRBJ2-2	CASSVLYRELFF	TGTGCCAGCAGCGTACTTTATCGGGAGCTGTTTTTT
TRBV12-3/TRBV12-4	-	-	TRBJ1-2	CASSPRRIYGYTF	TGTGCCAGCAGTCCCAGACGGATTTATGGCTACACCTTC
TRBV6-2/TRBV6-3	-	TRBD1	TRBJ2-7	CASSYPDRVPYEQYF	TGTGCCAGCAGTTACCCTGACAGGGTACCGTACGAGCAGTACTTC
TRBV11-2	-	-	TRBJ2-2	CASSLVGGGTGELFF	TGTGCCAGCAGCTTAGTCGGTGGAGGAACCGGGGAGCTGTTTTTT
TRBV7-8	-	-	TRBJ2-7	CASSSRSQKTYEQYF	TGTGCCAGCAGCTCACGATCACAGAAGACTTACGAGCAGTACTTC
TRBV6-2/TRBV6-3	-	-	TRBJ1-1	CASSYQGNTEAFF	TGTGCCAGCAGTTACCAGGGCAACACTGAAGCTTTCTTT
TRBV5-1	-	-	TRBJ1-2	CASSYGVGEGYTF	TGCGCCAGCAGTTACGGGGTAGGGGAAGGCTACACCTTC
TRBV2	-	-	TRBJ2-3	CASWGYSIRDTQYF	TGTGCCAGCTGGGGCTACTCGATAAGGGACACGCAGTATTTT
TRBV13	-	TRBD1	TRBJ1-6	CASSATGTGLKWSPLHF	TGTGCCAGCAGCGCCACCGGGACAGGGTTAAAGTGGTCACCCCTCCACTTT
TRBV7-6	-	-	TRBJ1-2	CASSSALQGDYGYTF	TGTGCCAGCAGCTCGGCCCTCCAGGGCGACTATGGCTACACCTTC
TRBV5-4	-	TRBD2	TRBJ2-7	CASSLRTSSYEQYF	TGTGCCAGCAGCCTGCGGACTAGTAGCTACGAGCAGTACTTC
TRBV5-4	-	TRBD2	TRBJ2-2	CASSFASGETGELFF	TGTGCCAGCAGCTTCGCTAGCGGGGAGACCGGGGAGCTGTTTTTT
TRBV7-9	-	-	TRBJ2-1	CASSPDSSYNEQFF	TGTGCCAGCAGCCCGGACAGCTCCTACAATGAGCAGTTCTTC